What follows are 6 T cell receptor beta chains derived from one specimen sequenced in a study of shared clonotypes between healthy human individuals. Sequencing used immunoSEQ multiplex PCR; TCRdb keeps in-frame clones, though not all of them. Of a few million clones listed, approximately 94% are singletons. What was sequenced was naive CD4+ T cells sorted from blood. As to subset: CD45RA+ positively selected. The source of these receptors is a man aged 18 to 29 in good health.

The gene calls are TRBV7-9 and TRBJ1-5; D gene ambiguous. Germline CDR1 SEHNR, CDR2 FQNEAQ (reference sequence). Trimming left V 9 bases short and J 5 bases short, with 14 bases between. This CDR3 contains 13 residues. CDR3 DNA sequence: TGTGCCAGTAGGCGGACGGCGGATCAGCCCCAGCATTTT. It is translated as CASRRTADQPQHF.

The CDR3 region is CASSSRRVAEAFF. The CDR3 DNA is TGTGCCAGCAGTTCCCGGAGGGTGGCTGAAGCTTTCTTT. The gene calls are TRBV27 and TRBJ1-1; D is unclear. Germline-derived CDR1 and CDR2 are MNHEY and SMNVEV (reference sequence). With 4 bases removed from V and 6 bases from J, the gap between germline ends came to 12 bases. CDR3 size: 13 residues.

V usage is TRBV19 and J usage is TRBJ1-4; D unresolved. Trimming removed 3 bases at V and 4 bases at J, with 6 bases between. CDR3 size: 13 residues. CDR1 and CDR2 from the germline V gene are LNHDA and SQIVND (reference sequence). Here the CDR3 DNA reads TGTGCCAGTAGTATGGGTTATAATGAAAAACTGTTTTTT. Translated: CASSMGYNEKLFF.

DNA for the CDR3: TGTGCCAGCCGAGATGTAGGGAACGTATACGAGCAGTACTTC. This encodes CASRDVGNVYEQYF. The chain is built from TRBV11-2 and TRBJ2-7; D gene unclear. The CDR3 is 14 residues long. V shed 8 bases and J shed 4 bases, with 18 bases lying between them. Germline lookup yields CDR1 SGHAT and CDR2 FQNNGV.

The chain recombines TRBV6-1 with TRBJ1-2; perhaps TRBD1 as D (6 bases). Looked up from germline, CDR1 is MNHNS and CDR2 is SASEGT. V lost 4 bases and J 4 bases, leaving 7 bases between the germline ends. The length of the CDR3 is 12 residues. CDR3 protein: CASSGDTYGYTF. CDR3 DNA sequence: TGTGCCAGCAGTGGGGACACCTATGGCTACACCTTC.

The J gene is TRBJ2-7, the V gene TRBV2, with TRBD2 identical over 11 bases. Per germline, CDR1 SNHLY and CDR2 FYNNEI. The V segment lost 6 bases and the J segment 6 bases; nucleotides outside the gene matches: 10. The CDR3 is made up of 15 amino acids. CDR3 DNA sequence: TGTGCCAGCAGGAAGACTAGCGGGGAAGGGGGCGAGCAGTACTTC. Its translation: CASRKTSGEGGEQYF.